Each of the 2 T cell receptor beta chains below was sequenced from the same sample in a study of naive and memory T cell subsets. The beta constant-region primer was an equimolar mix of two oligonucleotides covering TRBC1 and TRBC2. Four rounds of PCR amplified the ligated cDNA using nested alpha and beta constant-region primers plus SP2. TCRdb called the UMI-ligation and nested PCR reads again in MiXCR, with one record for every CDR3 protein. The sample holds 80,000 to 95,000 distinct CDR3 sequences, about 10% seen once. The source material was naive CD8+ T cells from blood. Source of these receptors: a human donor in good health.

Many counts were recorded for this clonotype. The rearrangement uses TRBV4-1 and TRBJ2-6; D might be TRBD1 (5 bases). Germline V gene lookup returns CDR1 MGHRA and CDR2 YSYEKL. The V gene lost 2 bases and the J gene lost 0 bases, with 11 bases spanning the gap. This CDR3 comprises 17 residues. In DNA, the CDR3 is TGCGCCAGCAGCCAACCCGACAGTATCTCTGGGGCCAACGTCCTGACTTTC. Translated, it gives CASSQPDSISGANVLTF.

DNA for the CDR3: TGCAGTGCCACGGAATTGAACTCCTACGAGCAGTACTTC. Protein sequence: CSATELNSYEQYF. The genes are TRBV20-1 and TRBJ2-7; D remains ambiguous. This CDR3 is built from 13 residues. Germline V lookup: CDR1 DFQATT, CDR2 SNEGSKA (reference sequence). With 6 bases removed from V and 0 bases from J, the gap between germline ends came to 12 bases.